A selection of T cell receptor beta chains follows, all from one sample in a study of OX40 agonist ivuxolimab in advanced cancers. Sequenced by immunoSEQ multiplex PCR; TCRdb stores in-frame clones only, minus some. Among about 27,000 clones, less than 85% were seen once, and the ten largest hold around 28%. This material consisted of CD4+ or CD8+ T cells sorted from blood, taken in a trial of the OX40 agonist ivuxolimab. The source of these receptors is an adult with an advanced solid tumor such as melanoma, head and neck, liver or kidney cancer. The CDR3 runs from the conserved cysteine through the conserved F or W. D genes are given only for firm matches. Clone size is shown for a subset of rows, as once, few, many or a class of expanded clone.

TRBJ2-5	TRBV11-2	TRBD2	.	TGTGCCAGCAGCGTCTCTAGCGGGTGGAAAGAGACCCAGTACTTC	CASSVSSGWKETQYF
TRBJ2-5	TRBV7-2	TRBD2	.	TGTGCCAGCAGCTCCGGACTAGCGGGCCATGTATTTAAGGAGACCCAGTACTTC	CASSSGLAGHVFKETQYF
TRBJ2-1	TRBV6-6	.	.	TGTGCCAGCAGTTTTGCGGACGGTCGCGATGAGCAGTTCTTC	CASSFADGRDEQFF
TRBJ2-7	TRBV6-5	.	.	TGTGCCAGCAGTTATACGGGGACCAGCTCGGAGCAGTACTTC	CASSYTGTSSEQYF
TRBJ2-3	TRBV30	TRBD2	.	TGTGCCTGGAGTCTACTAGCGGGGGCAGGAGATACGCAGTATTTT	CAWSLLAGAGDTQYF
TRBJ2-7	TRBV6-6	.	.	TGTGCCAGCAGTTATACGACAGGCTCCTACGAGCAGTACTTC	CASSYTTGSYEQYF
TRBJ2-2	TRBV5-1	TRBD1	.	TGCGCCAGCAGCCCTGGACAGGGCCGCACCGGGGAGCTGTTTTTT	CASSPGQGRTGELFF
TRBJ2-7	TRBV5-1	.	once	TGCGCCAGCAGCCCGACCGGAGGGGCCGCAGGCTACGAGCAGTACTTC	CASSPTGGAAGYEQYF
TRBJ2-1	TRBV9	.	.	TGTGCCAGCAGCGCTTCTAGCTACCATGAGCAGTTCTTC	CASSASSYHEQFF
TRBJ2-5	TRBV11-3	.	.	TGTGCCAGCAGCTTACTCGAGGCAACCCAAGAGACCCAGTACTTC	CASSLLEATQETQYF
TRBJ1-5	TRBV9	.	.	TGTGCCAGCAGCCCCGGCGGGGGGCCCCAGCATTTT	CASSPGGGPQHF